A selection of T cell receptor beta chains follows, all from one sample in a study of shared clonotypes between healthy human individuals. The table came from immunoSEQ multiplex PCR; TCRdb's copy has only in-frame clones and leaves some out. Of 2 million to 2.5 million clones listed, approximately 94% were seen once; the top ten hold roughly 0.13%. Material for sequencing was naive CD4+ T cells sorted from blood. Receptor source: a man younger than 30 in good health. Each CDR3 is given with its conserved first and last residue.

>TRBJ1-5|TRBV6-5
CASSGTGGNQPQHF
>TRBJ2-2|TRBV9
CASSARGLNTGELFF
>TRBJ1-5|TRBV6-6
CASSSDSYQPQHF
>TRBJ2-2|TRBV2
CASRPGLAGGSYTGELFF
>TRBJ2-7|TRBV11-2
CASSLGGTLYYEQYF
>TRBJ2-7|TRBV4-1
CASSRTGQGAGYDEQYF
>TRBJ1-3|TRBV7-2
CASSPRQGTPGNTIYF
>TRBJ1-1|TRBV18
CASSQEMGGGMNTEAFF
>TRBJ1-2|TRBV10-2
CASSESRGAYGYTF
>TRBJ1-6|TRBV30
CAWSVNSPNSPLHF
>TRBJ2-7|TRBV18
CASSPGRGSYEQYF
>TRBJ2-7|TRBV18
CASSSGLAGGPYEQYF
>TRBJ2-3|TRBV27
CASSPWTSADTQYF
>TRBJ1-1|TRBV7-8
CASSLQGTLNTEAFF
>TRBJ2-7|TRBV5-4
CASSLVGGAYEQYF
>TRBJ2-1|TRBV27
CASRTGGYEQFF
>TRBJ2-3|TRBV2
CASEDSGVITDTQYF
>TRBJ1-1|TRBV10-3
CAISDQEQGRAFF
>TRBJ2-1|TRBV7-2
CASSLAGTSGNYNEQFF
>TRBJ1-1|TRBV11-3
CASSLDRTGSVFF
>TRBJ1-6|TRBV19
CASSADGPTLHF
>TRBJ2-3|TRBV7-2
CASSLGGTGPLAQYF
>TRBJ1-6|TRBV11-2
CASMMGSYNSPLHF
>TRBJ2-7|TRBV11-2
CASSTNGDEQYF
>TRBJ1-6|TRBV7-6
CASSPLNKETGSPLHF
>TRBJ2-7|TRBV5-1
CASSPSVYSGMSYEQYF
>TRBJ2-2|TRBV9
CASSATGGTTNTGELFF
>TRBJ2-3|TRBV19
CATSPGGTSGLRTDTQYF
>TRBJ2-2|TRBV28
CASSLFPGENTGELFF
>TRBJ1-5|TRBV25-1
CASSPRQEYQPQHF
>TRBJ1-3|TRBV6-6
CASSYVSSSGNTIYF
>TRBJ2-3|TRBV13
CASSLQGRGTDTQYF
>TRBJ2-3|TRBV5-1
CASSLWLSGSGRSTDTQYF
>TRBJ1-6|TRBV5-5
CASSPRLQGQLSNSPLHF
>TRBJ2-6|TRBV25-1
CASSESGAGANVLTF
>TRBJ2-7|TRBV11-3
CASSFNRDRDYEQYF
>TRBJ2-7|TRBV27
CASSLDGTYEQYF
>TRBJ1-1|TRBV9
CASSVGQGSHTEAFF
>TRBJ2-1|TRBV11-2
CASSTASAYNEQFF
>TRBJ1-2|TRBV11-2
CASSSVSSGNYGYTF
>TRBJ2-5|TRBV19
CATGIGAAWETQYF
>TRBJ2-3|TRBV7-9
CASSLMGGASTDTQYF
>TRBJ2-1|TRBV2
CASSVDLAGNEQFF
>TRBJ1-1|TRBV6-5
CASSYSTGSGTEAFF
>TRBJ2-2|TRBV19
CASSNGYTNTGELFF
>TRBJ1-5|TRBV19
CASSLTVGGGNQPQHF
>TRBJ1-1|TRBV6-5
CASSYSGRGHTEAFF
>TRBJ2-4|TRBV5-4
CASSLDTLAKNIQYF
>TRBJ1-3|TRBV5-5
CASSLDRGTAGNTIYF
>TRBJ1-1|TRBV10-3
CAISGRGSGVYDEAFF
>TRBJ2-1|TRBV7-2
CASSLLGEVYNEQFF
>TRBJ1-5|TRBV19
CASREGLNSNQPQHF
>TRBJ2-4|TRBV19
CASSAKNIQYF
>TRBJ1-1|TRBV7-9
CATRGENTEAFF
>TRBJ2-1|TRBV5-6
CASSLFSRSTSGTNEQFF
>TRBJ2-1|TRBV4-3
CASSFRDRVAYNEQFF